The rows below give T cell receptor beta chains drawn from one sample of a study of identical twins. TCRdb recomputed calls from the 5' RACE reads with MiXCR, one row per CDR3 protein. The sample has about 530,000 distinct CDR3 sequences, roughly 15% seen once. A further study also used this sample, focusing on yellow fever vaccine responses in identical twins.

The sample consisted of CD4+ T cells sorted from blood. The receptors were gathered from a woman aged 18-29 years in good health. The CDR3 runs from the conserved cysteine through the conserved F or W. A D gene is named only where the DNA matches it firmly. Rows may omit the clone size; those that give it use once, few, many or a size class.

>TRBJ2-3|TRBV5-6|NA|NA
CASSFRVVTDTQYF
TGTGCCAGCAGCTTTCGCGTTGTAACAGATACGCAGTATTTT
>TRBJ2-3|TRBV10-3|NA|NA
CAIALSDTQYF
TGTGCCATCGCCCTTTCAGATACGCAGTATTTT
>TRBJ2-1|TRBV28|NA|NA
CASSFVDRTNEQFF
TGTGCCAGCAGTTTCGTCGACCGAACCAATGAGCAGTTCTTC
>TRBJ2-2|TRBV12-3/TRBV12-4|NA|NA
CASRYRASGNTGELFF
TGTGCCAGCAGATACCGAGCGTCTGGAAACACCGGGGAGCTGTTTTTT
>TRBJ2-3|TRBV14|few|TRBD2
CASSQEWPLAGYTDTQYF
TGTGCCAGCAGCCAAGAATGGCCACTAGCGGGCTACACAGATACGCAGTATTTT
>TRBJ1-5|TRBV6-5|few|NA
CASKKGDQPQHF
TGTGCCAGCAAAAAGGGGGACCAGCCCCAGCATTTT
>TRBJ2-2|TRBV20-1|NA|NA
CSAPPRVRSTGELFF
TGCAGTGCCCCGCCCAGGGTACGATCCACCGGGGAGCTGTTTTTT
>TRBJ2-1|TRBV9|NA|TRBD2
CASSVDVAGGDNEQFF
TGTGCCAGCAGCGTAGATGTAGCGGGAGGAGACAATGAGCAGTTCTTC
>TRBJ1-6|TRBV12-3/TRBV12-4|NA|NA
CASSPSGGSPLHF
TGTGCCAGCAGTCCCAGTGGGGGTTCACCCCTCCACTTT
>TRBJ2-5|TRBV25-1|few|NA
CASTSGKGFRETQYF
TGTGCCAGCACAAGCGGAAAGGGGTTTCGAGAGACCCAGTACTTC
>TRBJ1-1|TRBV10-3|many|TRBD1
CAISESQGVNTEAFF
TGTGCCATCAGTGAGTCGCAGGGGGTGAACACTGAAGCTTTCTTT
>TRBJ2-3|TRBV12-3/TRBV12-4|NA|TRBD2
CASSLSSGHSTNTQYF
TGTGCCAGCAGTTTGTCTAGCGGCCATAGCACAAATACGCAGTATTTT
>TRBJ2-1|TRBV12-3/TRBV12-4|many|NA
CASTPFQGGNEQFF
TGTGCCAGCACTCCCTTCCAAGGGGGCAATGAGCAGTTCTTC
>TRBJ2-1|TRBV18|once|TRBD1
CASSPGQGRSEQFF
TGTGCCAGCTCACCGGGACAGGGAAGATCCGAGCAGTTCTTC
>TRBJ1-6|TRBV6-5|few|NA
CASSYQGVGSPLHF
TGTGCCAGCAGTTACCAGGGCGTCGGTTCACCCCTCCACTTT
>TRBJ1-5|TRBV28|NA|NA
CASSIPWGGGQPQHF
TGTGCCAGCAGTATACCCTGGGGGGGTGGGCAGCCCCAGCATTTT
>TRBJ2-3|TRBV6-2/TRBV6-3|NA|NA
CASSSAGRSGTDTQYF
TGTGCCAGCAGTTCGGCAGGGCGGTCGGGGACAGATACGCAGTATTTT
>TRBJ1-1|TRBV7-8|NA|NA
CASSLGERAFF
TGTGCCAGCAGCTTGGGGGAGCGAGCTTTCTTT
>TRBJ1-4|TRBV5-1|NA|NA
CASSPRGAANEKLFF
TGCGCCAGCAGCCCGCGGGGCGCGGCTAATGAAAAACTGTTTTTT
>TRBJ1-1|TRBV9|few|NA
CASSVEGWGNTEAFF
TGTGCCAGCAGCGTAGAAGGATGGGGGAACACTGAAGCTTTCTTT
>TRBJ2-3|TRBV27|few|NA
CASRVDRFTDTRYF
TGTGCCAGCAGAGTCGACAGGTTCACAGATACGCGGTATTTT
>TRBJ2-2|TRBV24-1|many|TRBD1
CATSRDRADTGELFF
TGTGCCACCAGCCGCGACAGGGCGGACACCGGGGAGCTGTTTTTT
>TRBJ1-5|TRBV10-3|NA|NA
CAISQGNSNQPQHF
TGTGCCATCAGCCAGGGAAATAGCAATCAGCCCCAGCATTTT
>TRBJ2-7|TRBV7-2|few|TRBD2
CASRRTSGNGEQYF
TGTGCCAGCAGGCGGACTAGCGGGAACGGGGAGCAGTACTTC
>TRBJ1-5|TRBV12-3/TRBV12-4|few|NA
CASTDSGTLNSNQPQHF
TGTGCCAGCACCGACTCCGGGACACTCAATAGCAATCAGCCCCAGCATTTT
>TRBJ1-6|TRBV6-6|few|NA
CASNRENSPLHF
TGTGCCAGCAACAGGGAAAATTCACCCCTCCACTTT
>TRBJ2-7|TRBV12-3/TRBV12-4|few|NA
CASSVAERGFYEQYF
TGTGCCAGCAGTGTAGCGGAGAGGGGGTTCTACGAGCAGTACTTC
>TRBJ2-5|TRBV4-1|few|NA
CASSQQTSSGTQYF
TGCGCCAGCAGCCAACAGACTAGTTCGGGGACCCAGTACTTC
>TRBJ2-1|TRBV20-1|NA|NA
CSARAQDFYNEQFF
TGCAGTGCTAGAGCCCAGGACTTTTACAATGAGCAGTTCTTC
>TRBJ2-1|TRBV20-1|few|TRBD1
CSATSGQVTNEQFF
TGCAGTGCCACCTCCGGACAGGTTACCAATGAGCAGTTCTTC
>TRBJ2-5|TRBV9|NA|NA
CASSVDRAGETQYF
TGTGCCAGCAGCGTAGACCGGGCCGGGGAGACCCAGTACTTC
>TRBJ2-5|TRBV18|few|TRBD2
CASSRLAGGPPQETQYF
TGTGCCAGCTCAAGGCTAGCGGGAGGGCCCCCACAAGAGACCCAGTACTTC
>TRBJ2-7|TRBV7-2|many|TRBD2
CASSLVASGSYEQYF
TGTGCCAGCAGCTTAGTGGCTAGCGGGAGCTACGAGCAGTACTTC
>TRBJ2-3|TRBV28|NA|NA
CASSLQNTDTQYF
TGTGCCAGCAGTTTGCAAAACACAGATACGCAGTATTTT
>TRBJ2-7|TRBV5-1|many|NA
CASSLASSSDYEQYF
TGCGCCAGCAGCTTGGCTAGTAGTAGCGACTACGAGCAGTACTTC
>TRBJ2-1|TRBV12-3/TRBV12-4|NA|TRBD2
CASSLTSGIEQFF
TGTGCCAGCAGTTTGACTAGCGGGATAGAGCAGTTCTTC
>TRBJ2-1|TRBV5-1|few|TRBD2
CASSSGGPSNEQFF
TGCGCCAGCAGCTCGGGGGGGCCATCCAATGAGCAGTTCTTC
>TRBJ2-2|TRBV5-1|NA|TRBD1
CASSRDSPYQQLFF
TGCGCCAGCAGCAGGGACAGTCCATATCAGCAGCTGTTTTTT
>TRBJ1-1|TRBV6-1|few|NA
CASQRGRDTEAFF
TGTGCCAGCCAACGGGGGCGGGACACTGAAGCTTTCTTT
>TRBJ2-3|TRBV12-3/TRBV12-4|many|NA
CASSLKFTGSTDTQYF
TGTGCCAGCAGTTTAAAGTTCACAGGTAGCACAGATACGCAGTATTTT
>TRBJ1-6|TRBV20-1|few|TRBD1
CSAKPGQGKYSPLHF
TGCAGTGCTAAACCGGGACAGGGGAAGTATTCACCCCTCCACTTT
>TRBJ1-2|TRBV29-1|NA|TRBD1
CSVTDRPLYGYTF
TGCAGCGTTACGGACAGGCCCCTTTATGGCTACACCTTC
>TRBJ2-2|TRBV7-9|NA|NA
CASSFSPPNTGELFF
TGTGCCAGCAGTTTTTCACCCCCAAACACCGGGGAGCTGTTTTTT
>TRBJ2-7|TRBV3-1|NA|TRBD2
CASSQPTSGVRKYEQYF
TGTGCCAGCAGCCAACCGACTAGCGGGGTCCGCAAGTACGAGCAGTACTTC
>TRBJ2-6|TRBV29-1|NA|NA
CSVEKISGANVLTF
TGCAGCGTTGAGAAAATCTCTGGGGCCAACGTCCTGACTTTC
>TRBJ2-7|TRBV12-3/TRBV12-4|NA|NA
CASSFSTATYEQYF
TGTGCCAGCAGTTTTTCGACCGCAACCTACGAGCAGTACTTC
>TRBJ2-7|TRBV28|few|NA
CASRTTYEQYF
TGTGCCAGCAGAACTACCTACGAGCAGTACTTC
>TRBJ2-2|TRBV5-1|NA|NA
CASSLGLRTVNTGELFF
TGCGCCAGCAGCTTGGGACTCAGGACGGTGAACACCGGGGAGCTGTTTTTT
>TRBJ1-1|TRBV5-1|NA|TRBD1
CASSPPGQGGARVTEAFF
TGCGCCAGCAGCCCCCCCGGACAGGGGGGGGCCCGCGTTACTGAAGCTTTCTTT
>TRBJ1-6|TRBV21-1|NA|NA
CASSTAGGENSPLHF
TGTGCCAGCAGCACGGCCGGGGGAGAGAATTCACCCCTCCACTTT
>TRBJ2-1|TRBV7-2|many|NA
CASSEEGSYNEQFF
TGTGCCAGCAGCGAAGAGGGCTCCTACAATGAGCAGTTCTTC
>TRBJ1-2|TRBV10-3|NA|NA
CAIQERSNYGYTF
TGTGCCATCCAAGAACGGAGTAACTATGGCTACACCTTC
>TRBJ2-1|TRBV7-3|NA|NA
CASSLSGRYNEQFF
TGTGCCAGCAGCTTAAGCGGTCGATACAATGAGCAGTTCTTC
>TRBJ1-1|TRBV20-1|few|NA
CSARVEGAFF
TGCAGTGCGCGGGTGGAGGGAGCTTTCTTT
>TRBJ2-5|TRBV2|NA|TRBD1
CASSTKASGQGLTQYF
TGTGCCAGCAGCACAAAAGCCTCGGGACAGGGGCTGACCCAGTACTTC